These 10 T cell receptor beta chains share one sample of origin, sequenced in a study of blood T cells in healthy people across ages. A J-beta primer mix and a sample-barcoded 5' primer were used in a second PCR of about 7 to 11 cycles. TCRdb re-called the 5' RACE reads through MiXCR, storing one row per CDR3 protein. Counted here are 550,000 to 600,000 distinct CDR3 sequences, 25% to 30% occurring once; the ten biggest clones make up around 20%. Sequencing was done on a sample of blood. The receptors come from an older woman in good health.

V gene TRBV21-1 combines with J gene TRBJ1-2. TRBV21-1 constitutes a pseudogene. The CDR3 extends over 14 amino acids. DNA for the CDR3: TGTGCCAGCAGCAAAGAGACAGCGGACTATGGCTACACCTTC. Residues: CASSKETADYGYTF.

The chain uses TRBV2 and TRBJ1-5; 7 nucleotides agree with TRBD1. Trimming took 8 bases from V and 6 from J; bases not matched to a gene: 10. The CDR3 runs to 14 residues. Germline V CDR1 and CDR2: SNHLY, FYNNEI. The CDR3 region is CASAYRGESQPQHF. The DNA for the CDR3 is TGTGCCAGCGCCTACAGGGGAGAAAGTCAGCCCCAGCATTTT.

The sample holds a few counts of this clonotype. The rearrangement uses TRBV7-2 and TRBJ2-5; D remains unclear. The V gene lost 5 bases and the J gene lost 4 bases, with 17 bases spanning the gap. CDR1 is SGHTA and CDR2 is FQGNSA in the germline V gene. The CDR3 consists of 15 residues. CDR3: CASSPPGIRVETQYF. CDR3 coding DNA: TGTGCCAGCAGCCCCCCAGGTATAAGGGTAGAGACCCAGTACTTC.

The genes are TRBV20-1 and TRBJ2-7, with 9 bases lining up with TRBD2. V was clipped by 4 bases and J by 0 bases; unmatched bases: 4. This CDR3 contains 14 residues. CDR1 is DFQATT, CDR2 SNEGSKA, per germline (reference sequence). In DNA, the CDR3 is TGCAGTGCTACCGGGACTAGCTTCTCCTACGAGCAGTACTTC. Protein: CSATGTSFSYEQYF.

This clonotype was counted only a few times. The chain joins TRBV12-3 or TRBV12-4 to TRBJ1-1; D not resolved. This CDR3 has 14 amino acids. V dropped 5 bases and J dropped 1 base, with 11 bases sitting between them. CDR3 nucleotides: TGTGCCAGCAGTCCCTCGGCGGGGAACACTGAAGCTTTCTTT. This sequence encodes CASSPSAGNTEAFF.

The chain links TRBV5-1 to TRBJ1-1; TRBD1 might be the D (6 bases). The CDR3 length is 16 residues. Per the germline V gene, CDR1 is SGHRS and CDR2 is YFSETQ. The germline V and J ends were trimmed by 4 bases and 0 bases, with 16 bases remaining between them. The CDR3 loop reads CASSPNVQGLNTEAFF. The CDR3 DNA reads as TGCGCCAGCAGCCCTAATGTCCAGGGGCTGAACACTGAAGCTTTCTTT.

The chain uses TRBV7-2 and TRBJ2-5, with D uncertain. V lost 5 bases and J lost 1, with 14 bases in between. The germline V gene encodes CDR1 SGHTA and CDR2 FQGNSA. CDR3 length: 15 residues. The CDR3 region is CASSHPLAGQETQYF. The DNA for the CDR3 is TGTGCCAGCAGCCACCCCTTAGCTGGCCAAGAGACCCAGTACTTC.

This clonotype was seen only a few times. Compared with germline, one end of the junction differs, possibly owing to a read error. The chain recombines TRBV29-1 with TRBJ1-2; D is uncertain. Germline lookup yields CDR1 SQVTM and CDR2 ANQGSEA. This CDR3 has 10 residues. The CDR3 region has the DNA TGCAGCGTTTTTAGCAATGGCTACACTTTC. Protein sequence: CSVFSNGYTF.

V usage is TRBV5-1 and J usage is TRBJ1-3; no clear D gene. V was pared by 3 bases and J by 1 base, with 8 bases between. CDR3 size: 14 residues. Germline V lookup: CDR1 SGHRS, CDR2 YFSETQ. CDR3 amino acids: CASSSEGSGNTIYF. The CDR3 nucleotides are TGCGCCAGCAGCTCGGAGGGATCTGGAAACACCATATATTTT. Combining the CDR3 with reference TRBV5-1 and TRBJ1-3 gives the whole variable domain KAGVTQTPRYLIKTRGQQVTLSCSPISGHRSVSWYQQTPGQGLQFLFEYFSETQRNKGNFPGRFSGRQFSNSRSEMNVSTLELGDSALYLCASSSEGSGNTIYFGEGSWLTVV.

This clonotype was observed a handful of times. The CDR3, as DNA: TGCAGTGCTAGAGGAAGGTCTAGCACAGATACGCAGTATTTT. Its translation is CSARGRSSTDTQYF. V and J are TRBV20-1 and TRBJ2-3; D ambiguous. Germline values: CDR1 DFQATT, CDR2 SNEGSKA (reference sequence). V shed 1 base and J shed 0 bases, with 8 bases lying between them. The CDR3 covers 14 residues.